This is a list of T cell receptor beta chains from one sample in a study of T cell responses to AZD1222 COVID-19 vaccine. Sequencing was performed with immunoSEQ multiplex PCR; in TCRdb, only in-frame clones are kept and a portion is missing. The sample lists 190,000 or so clones, 88% occurring once. The sequences come from peripheral blood, collected 28 days after the second AZD1222 dose. These receptors all come from an adult who received the AZD1222 COVID-19 vaccine. Each CDR3 is given with its conserved first and last residue. The order of the fields is CDR3 protein, V gene, clone size. Clone size is stated in some rows and not others, as once, few, many or a class when expanded.

CDR3aa: CASSPRPNTIYF
v_gene: TRBV28
abundance: .

CDR3aa: CASSISGQSGGANVLTF
v_gene: TRBV19
abundance: .

CDR3aa: CASSYPGANTEAFF
v_gene: TRBV6-5
abundance: .

CDR3aa: CASSQGSWAAQETQYF
v_gene: TRBV14
abundance: .

CDR3aa: CASSLGRRDGTEAFF
v_gene: TRBV7-2
abundance: .

CDR3aa: CASSGRHEQFF
v_gene: TRBV27
abundance: .

CDR3aa: CASTPRAGVNTGELFF
v_gene: TRBV4-2
abundance: .

CDR3aa: CAISRDRGTETQYF
v_gene: TRBV10-3
abundance: .

CDR3aa: CASSVTSGSYNEQFF
v_gene: TRBV9
abundance: .

CDR3aa: CASSYLTGIYGYTF
v_gene: TRBV6-5
abundance: few

CDR3aa: CASSYQGSGYNEQFF
v_gene: TRBV6-2/TRBV6-3
abundance: once

CDR3aa: CASSPGRRREGTDTQYF
v_gene: TRBV19
abundance: .

CDR3aa: CASSEAPLGVDNSPLHF
v_gene: TRBV6-1
abundance: .

CDR3aa: CASSLASGRDEQFF
v_gene: TRBV28
abundance: .

CDR3aa: CASSLTGAVYGYTF
v_gene: TRBV11-2
abundance: .

CDR3aa: CASSPRDSHSNTQYF
v_gene: TRBV7-3
abundance: .

CDR3aa: CAWSVSSGDYNEQFF
v_gene: TRBV30
abundance: .

CDR3aa: CASSTRQGGKETQYF
v_gene: TRBV7-6
abundance: .

CDR3aa: CASSLSTARGGNTIYF
v_gene: TRBV18
abundance: .

CDR3aa: CASSNGPGGYEQYF
v_gene: TRBV19
abundance: .

CDR3aa: CASSPDRAGQPQHF
v_gene: TRBV19
abundance: .

CDR3aa: CASSYPERVGEQFF
v_gene: TRBV6-5
abundance: .

CDR3aa: CASSQDGQGAFYEQFF
v_gene: TRBV4-3
abundance: .

CDR3aa: CASSQDWGGVGNEQFF
v_gene: TRBV4-2
abundance: few

CDR3aa: CASSRGQGLDTQYF
v_gene: TRBV6-2/TRBV6-3
abundance: .

CDR3aa: CASSRTGGGSYEQYF
v_gene: TRBV18
abundance: .

CDR3aa: CASSPPGGDGYTF
v_gene: TRBV7-2
abundance: .

CDR3aa: CVSGRGSYNEQFF
v_gene: TRBV28
abundance: .

CDR3aa: CASSPSENTEAFF
v_gene: TRBV18
abundance: .

CDR3aa: CASSQNTPATNEKLFF
v_gene: TRBV4-3
abundance: .

CDR3aa: CASSLHGQGNQPQHF
v_gene: TRBV7-2
abundance: .

CDR3aa: CASSPRPLTQGPNTGELFF
v_gene: TRBV4-3
abundance: .

CDR3aa: CASQPGLAGVSDTQYF
v_gene: TRBV5-1
abundance: .

CDR3aa: CASSYSGGSPSYEQYF
v_gene: TRBV6-5
abundance: .